This TCR beta chain was observed in a study of shared clonotypes between healthy human individuals. Libraries were prepared by immunoSEQ multiplex PCR; TCRdb keeps only in-frame clonotypes and omits some of them. The table lists about 820,000 clones, about 92% of them singletons. CD45RO-negative cells were positively selected for CCR7, leaving out terminally differentiated effector memory CD45RA+ cells. Findings of the study overall: Clonotypes that were shared across a few donors made up about 4.5% of naive CD4 clonotypes.

Comment on this clone: Its antigen remains unknown.

V was cut by 1 base and J by 1 base, with 7 bases left in between. The CDR3 is 14 residues long. Germline V CDR1 and CDR2: MGHRA, YSYEKL. The chain employs TRBV4-1 and TRBJ1-1; D is unclear. What was sequenced was naive CD8+ T cells sorted from blood. The receptor was isolated from a man younger than 45 in good health. The CDR3 sequence: CASSQGSQNTEAFF. In nucleotides, the CDR3 is TGCGCCAGCAGCCAAGGCAGTCAGAACACTGAAGCTTTCTTT.